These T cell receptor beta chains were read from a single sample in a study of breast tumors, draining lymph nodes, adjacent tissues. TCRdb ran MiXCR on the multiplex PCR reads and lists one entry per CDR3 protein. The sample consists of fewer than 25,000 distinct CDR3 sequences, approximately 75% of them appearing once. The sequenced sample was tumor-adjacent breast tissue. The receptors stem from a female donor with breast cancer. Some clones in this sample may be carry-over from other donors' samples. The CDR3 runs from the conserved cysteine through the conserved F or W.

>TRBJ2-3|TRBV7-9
CASSSGGLASDTQYF
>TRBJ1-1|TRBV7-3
CASSLSRSSGTEAFF
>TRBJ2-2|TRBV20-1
CSAIGGSSTGELFF
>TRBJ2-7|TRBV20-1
CSASRDIAYEQYF
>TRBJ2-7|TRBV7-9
CASSSGTIAYEQCF
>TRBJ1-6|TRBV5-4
CASSTRGQGRNSPLHF
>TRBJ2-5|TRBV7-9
CASSRLAEETQYF
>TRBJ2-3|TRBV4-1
CASSQVKLAGGSDTQYF
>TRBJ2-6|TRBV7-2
CASSPRTSTSSGANVLTF
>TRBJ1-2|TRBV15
CATSRDTQVGGYTF
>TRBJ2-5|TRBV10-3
CAISERAGSETQYF
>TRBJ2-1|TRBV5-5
CASSLTSGPYNEQFF
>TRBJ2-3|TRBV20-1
CSAAEGASTDTQYF
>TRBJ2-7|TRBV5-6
CASSPRRAGNSYEQYF
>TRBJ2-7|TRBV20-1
CSARDGGDSATYEQYF
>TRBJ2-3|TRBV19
CASSIAGGATDTQYF